The table lists the clone carrying this T cell receptor (beta chain) with a few counts. Its matching antigen is unknown. TCRdb re-called the reads through MiXCR, storing one row per CDR3 protein. The sample has hundreds of thousands of distinct CDR3 sequences, more than 25% seen once. The sample is drawn from a study of T cell repertoires in cytomegalovirus infection. Turning to the study itself: Recently identified HLA-C-restricted and well-studied HLA-B-restricted CMV epitopes were used. A matching HLA type, together with CMV infection, was signaled by public TCR beta signatures. Study-level results: Cumulated frequencies of public TCR beta families served to identify carriers of CMV plus the relevant HLA. It was HLA-C-restricted CMV-specific TCR beta clonotypes that dominated the response ex vivo.

The ends were cut back, 1 base at V and 0 bases at J, with 14 bases in the middle. In germline, CDR1 is SGDLS, CDR2 YYNGEE. This CDR3 contains 18 residues. This sequence originates from a human donor in good health (CMV status not recorded). Some clones in this sample may be carry-over from other donors' samples. The gene calls are TRBV9 and TRBJ1-6; tentative D call: TRBD1 (6 bases). This specimen consisted of cultured CD8+ T cells from PBMCs, obtained from culture after CMV antigen stimulation. CDR3 loop: CASSVTPRGSSYNSPLHF. DNA for the CDR3: TGTGCCAGCAGCGTAACCCCCAGGGGCTCCTCCTATAATTCACCCCTCCACTTT.